Below, 19 T cell receptor beta chains from the same sample are listed, as sequenced in a study of cytomegalovirus exposure and HLA in healthy donors (dated by TCRdb to between 2016 and 2019). Library generation was performed with the immunoSEQ multiplex PCR assay. Here the immuneACCESS table is served through TCRdb, limited to in-frame sequences with V and J called. Missing clones are a known gap in these copies; in checked studies unresolved V genes cover under half, and the rest lacks a known reason. The sample table contains about 250,000 clones; only one count was recorded for roughly 90% of them. More than 10% of the sample goes to the ten largest clones. The source material was PBMCs. The receptor source for this set is a man younger than 35 in good health and CMV-seropositive.

The gene calls are TRBV5-1 and TRBJ2-5, with D unclear. CDR3 length: 12 amino acids. Trimming pared 5 bases from V and 3 bases from J, leaving 8 bases between. CDR1 is SGHRS and CDR2 is YFSETQ in the germline V gene. The CDR3 nucleotides read TGCGCCAGCAGGGGGTGGGAAGAGACCCAGTACTTC. Translating it yields CASRGWEETQYF.

The chain combines TRBV15 with TRBJ2-7; D may be TRBD2 (5 bases). The CDR3 runs 14 residues. V was shortened by 0 bases and J by 7 bases, with 13 bases between the two germline ends. The germline V gene encodes CDR1 LNHNV and CDR2 YYDKDF (reference sequence). CDR3 region: CATSRDRSSGEQYF. The CDR3 DNA is TGTGCCACCAGCAGAGATCGGAGCTCGGGGGAGCAGTACTTC.

The chain links TRBV5-1 to TRBJ1-5; possible D gene TRBD1, 6 bases. The CDR3 is 18 residues long. Germline V gene data show CDR1 as SGHRS and CDR2 as YFSETQ. Trimming cost V 5 bases and J 1 base, with 22 bases left between them. CDR3 protein: CASRYQLLRGTSNQPQHF. The CDR3 coding sequence is TGCGCCAGCAGGTATCAACTACTCAGGGGAACGAGCAATCAGCCCCAGCATTTT.

This chain connects TRBV5-6 to TRBJ2-5; perhaps TRBD2 as D (6 bases). CDR1 SGHDT and CDR2 YYEEEE come from the germline V gene. V was trimmed by 4 bases and J by 2 bases, leaving 12 bases between them. The CDR3 is made up of 14 amino acids. CDR3 in DNA: TGTGCCAGCAGCCTGGGACTGGGACAAGAGACCCAGTACTTC. Translated: CASSLGLGQETQYF.

The chain uses TRBV5-6 and TRBJ2-1; D uncertain. V was cut by 2 bases and J by 5 bases, with 2 bases left in between. Germline values: CDR1 SGHDT, CDR2 YYEEEE. The CDR3 spans 11 residues. The CDR3 here is CASSFNNEQFF. DNA of the CDR3: TGTGCCAGCAGCTTCAACAATGAGCAGTTCTTC.

The chain recombines TRBV5-5 with TRBJ2-7; the D gene is possibly TRBD2 (5 bases). The CDR3 is 13 amino acids. The V end lost 3 bases, the J end lost 0 bases, and 7 bases lay between the germline ends. Germline-derived CDR1 and CDR2 are SGHKS and YYEKEE (reference sequence). The CDR3 nucleotides are TGTGCCAGCAGCTCGGGGAGCTCCTACGAGCAGTACTTC. Its protein product is CASSSGSSYEQYF.

This clone was observed once. The chain couples TRBV5-6 to TRBJ1-1; D ambiguous. V lost 4 bases to trimming and J lost 1 base, with 14 bases between them. This CDR3 comprises 15 residues. Germline V gene sequence: CDR1 SGHDT, CDR2 YYEEEE. CDR3 in DNA: TGTGCCAGCAGCGCAACCCCAACGCCGAACACTGAAGCTTTCTTT. It codes for CASSATPTPNTEAFF. The whole variable domain, remainder taken from reference TRBV5-6 and TRBJ1-1, is DAGVTQSPTHLIKTRGQQVTLRCSPKSGHDTVSWYQQALGQGPQFIFQYYEEEERQRGNFPDRFSGHQFPNYSSELNVNALLLGDSALYLCASSATPTPNTEAFFGQGTRLTVV.

DNA for the CDR3: TGTGCCAGCAGCTTAAAGGTCCGACACAGAACGCAGTATTTT. This encodes CASSLKVRHRTQYF. The chain employs TRBV7-8 and TRBJ2-3, with unresolved D. V lost 2 bases, J lost 9 bases, and 15 bases lay in between. The germline gives CDR1 SGHVS, CDR2 FQNEAQ. The CDR3 contains 14 residues.

The rearrangement uses TRBV6-1 and TRBJ1-2; TRBD1 is a possible D gene (5 bases). This CDR3 has 13 residues. Trimming left V 6 bases short and J 6 bases short, with 14 bases between. The V gene's germline CDR1 is MNHNS and CDR2 SASEGT. The CDR3 coding sequence is TGTGCCAGCAGGGACTTGGACATCGATGGCTACACCTTC. It is translated as CASRDLDIDGYTF.

This chain's CDR3 is CASSPTGGSTEAFF. The CDR3 coding sequence is TGTGCCAGCAGTCCTACTGGAGGGAGCACTGAAGCTTTCTTT. The V and J genes are TRBV27 and TRBJ1-1; D is uncertain. The ends were cut back, 5 bases at V and 4 bases at J, with 14 bases in the middle. The CDR3 extends over 14 amino acids. The germline CDR1 and CDR2 sequences are MNHEY and SMNVEV (reference sequence).

V is TRBV27 and J is TRBJ2-5, with D perhaps TRBD2 (5 bases). The length of the CDR3 is 14 residues. Deletions cut 3 bases from V and 3 bases from J, with 11 bases between. Germline CDR1 and CDR2: MNHEY and SMNVEV (reference sequence). CDR3 protein: CASSFVGVEETQYF. The CDR3 coding sequence is TGTGCCAGCAGTTTTGTCGGGGTAGAAGAGACCCAGTACTTC.

CDR3 sequence: CATSRDQGIPYGYTF. The CDR3 coding sequence is TGTGCCACCAGCAGAGATCAAGGGATCCCCTATGGCTACACCTTC. This rearrangement joins TRBV15 to TRBJ1-2; D remains ambiguous. CDR1 and CDR2 from the germline V gene are LNHNV and YYDKDF (reference sequence). Trimming cost V 0 bases and J 4 bases, with 12 bases left between them. The CDR3 loop spans 15 amino acids.

The V and J genes are TRBV4-3 and TRBJ2-7; 8 bases align to TRBD2. This CDR3 spans 16 amino acids. Germline values: CDR1 LGHNA, CDR2 YSLEER. Losses at the gene ends were 3 bases for V and 6 bases for J; bases not matched to a gene: 13. CDR3 sequence reads: CASSQRTGTSSSEQYF. The CDR3 nucleotides read TGCGCCAGCAGCCAGCGCACCGGGACTAGTTCTAGCGAGCAGTACTTC.

This chain connects TRBV5-6 to TRBJ2-7; 8 bases map to TRBD1. Trimming cost V 0 bases and J 4 bases; bases outside gene matches: 3. CDR1 SGHDT and CDR2 YYEEEE come from the germline V gene. This CDR3 comprises 14 residues. In nucleotides, the CDR3 is TGTGCCAGCAGCTTGGGGACAGGGTTATACGAGCAGTACTTC. It specifies CASSLGTGLYEQYF.

The V and J genes are TRBV4-3 and TRBJ1-4; D is ambiguous. CDR1 is LGHNA, CDR2 YSLEER, per germline. Trimming shortened V by 4 bases and J by 0 bases, and 15 bases separated the two germline ends. The CDR3 covers 17 residues. CDR3 nucleotides: TGCGCCAGCAGCCCCCTTCCTCGCCAGGCAACTAATGAAAAACTGTTTTTT. It is translated as CASSPLPRQATNEKLFF.

This clone occurred once. The chain combines TRBV20-1 with TRBJ2-5; possibly TRBD1 for D (6 bases). Per germline, CDR1 DFQATT and CDR2 SNEGSKA (reference sequence). The CDR3 extends over 11 amino acids. The V end lost 5 bases, the J end lost 6 bases, and 10 bases lay between the germline ends. CDR3 loop: CSAYRVQTQYF. CDR3 nucleotide sequence: TGCAGTGCTTACAGGGTACAGACCCAGTACTTC.

The chain employs TRBV27 and TRBJ1-1; maybe TRBD1 (6 bases). V shed 4 bases and J shed 0 bases, with 15 bases lying between them. The germline V gene encodes CDR1 MNHEY and CDR2 SMNVEV (reference sequence). The CDR3 covers 16 residues. The CDR3 sequence is CASSSQGPAVNTEAFF. The CDR3 nucleotides read TGTGCCAGCAGTTCTCAGGGGCCCGCTGTGAACACTGAAGCTTTCTTT.

The rearrangement uses TRBV2 and TRBJ2-7; 7 positions match TRBD2. The CDR3 runs to 14 residues. V shed 4 bases, J shed 0 bases, and the junction held 3 bases outside the gene matches. The germline gives CDR1 SNHLY, CDR2 FYNNEI. The CDR3 nucleotides read TGTGCCAGCAGTGTGGCTAGCGGCTCCTACGAGCAGTACTTC. Its translation: CASSVASGSYEQYF. The full variable domain, completed using reference TRBV2 and TRBJ2-7, is EPEVTQTPSHQVTQMGQEVILRCVPISNHLYFYWYRQILGQKVEFLVSFYNNEISEKSEIFDDQFSVERPDGSNFTLKIRSTKLEDSAMYFCASSVASGSYEQYFGPGTRLTVT.

The chain couples TRBV2 to TRBJ1-5; D remains ambiguous. This CDR3 spans 17 amino acids. V lost 8 bases and J lost 1, with 21 bases in between. Per germline, CDR1 SNHLY and CDR2 FYNNEI. The CDR3 reads CASAFGKYQTSNQPQHF. DNA for the CDR3: TGTGCCAGCGCTTTCGGCAAATATCAAACCAGCAATCAGCCCCAGCATTTT.